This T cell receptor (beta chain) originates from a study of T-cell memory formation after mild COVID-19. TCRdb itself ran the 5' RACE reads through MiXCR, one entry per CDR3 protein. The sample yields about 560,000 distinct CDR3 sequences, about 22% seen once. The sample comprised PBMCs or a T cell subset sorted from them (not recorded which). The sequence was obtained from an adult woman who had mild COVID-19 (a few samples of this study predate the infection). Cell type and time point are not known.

The CDR3 DNA is TGTGCCAGCAGTTCCGGGACTAGCGGGAGAGGTGAGCAGTTCTTC. This gives the protein CASSSGTSGRGEQFF. The chain links TRBV6-5 to TRBJ2-1, with 14 positions matching TRBD2. The CDR3 has 15 residues. V dropped 4 bases and J dropped 9; count of bases not matched to a gene: 5. The germline V gene encodes CDR1 MNHEY and CDR2 SVGAGI.